The rows below give T cell receptor beta chains drawn from one sample of a study of cytomegalovirus exposure and HLA in healthy donors. TCRdb keeps only in-frame clones here, not all; method: immunoSEQ multiplex PCR. The sample carries 250,000 to 350,000 clones, roughly 80% recorded once. The source material was PBMCs. These TCRs come from a girl aged 2-10 years in good health and CMV-seronegative. The CDR3 runs from the conserved cysteine through the conserved F or W. A D gene is named only where the DNA matches it firmly. Clone size is shown for a subset of rows, as once, few, many or a class of expanded clone.

D gene	J gene	clone size	V gene	CDR3 DNA	CDR3 protein
.	TRBJ2-4	once	TRBV5-6	TGTGCCAGCAGCTTTGGGTTCGTCCTAGAAGGCATTCAGTACTTC	CASSFGFVLEGIQYF
TRBD1	TRBJ1-3	.	TRBV7-8	TGTGCCAGCAGCTTAGGTTGGAGAGGGGGCCCTGGAAACACCATATATTTT	CASSLGWRGGPGNTIYF
TRBD1	TRBJ2-1	.	TRBV28	TGTGCCAGCAGTTTCTCCGGGACAGGGTCGTATAATGAGCAGTTCTTC	CASSFSGTGSYNEQFF
.	TRBJ1-6	.	TRBV30	TGTGCCTGGAGTGTAGATAGTTTGAATAATTCACCCCTCCACTTT	CAWSVDSLNNSPLHF
.	TRBJ2-6	few	TRBV28	TGTGCCAGCAGTCCCAAACAGGGATACTCTGGGGCCAACGTCCTGACTTTC	CASSPKQGYSGANVLTF
.	TRBJ2-7	.	TRBV6-5	TGTGCCAGCAGACGAAGCAGGGGGACTTACGAGCAGTACTTC	CASRRSRGTYEQYF
TRBD1	TRBJ2-3	once	TRBV2	TGTGCCAGTGAGACAGGGGCCACAGATACGCAGTATTTT	CASETGATDTQYF
TRBD1	TRBJ2-6	.	TRBV7-2	TGTGCCAGCAGCGCCCCCGGGACAGGGTTTGGGGCCAACGTCCTGACTTTC	CASSAPGTGFGANVLTF
TRBD1	TRBJ2-2	once	TRBV2	TGTGCCAGCAGTGAACTTGGGGGACAGGGTCCCACCGGGGAGCTGTTTTTT	CASSELGGQGPTGELFF
TRBD1	TRBJ1-1	.	TRBV5-6	TGTGCCAGCAGCTTCACTCGACAGGGGTCGGGAGAGACTGAAGCTTTCTTT	CASSFTRQGSGETEAFF
TRBD1	TRBJ1-3	.	TRBV9	TGTGCCAGCAGCCCCGGGCAGGGGGTTGGAAACACCATATATTTT	CASSPGQGVGNTIYF
.	TRBJ2-2	.	TRBV10-3	TGTGCCATCAGTGATCAACGGGGGAACACCGGGGAGCTGTTTTTT	CAISDQRGNTGELFF
TRBD2	TRBJ2-5	.	TRBV5-4	TGTGCCAGCAGCTTTGGGGAGGGCCGACTTGAGACCCAGTACTTC	CASSFGEGRLETQYF
TRBD1	TRBJ1-2	.	TRBV6-5	TGTGCCAGCAGGCCTCAGGGGGCGGAGGGCTACACCTTC	CASRPQGAEGYTF
.	TRBJ1-5	.	TRBV10-1	TGCGCCAGCAGTGAGCACGGTTATCAGCCCCAGCATTTT	CASSEHGYQPQHF
.	TRBJ1-1	.	TRBV30	TGTGCCTGGAGTGTAACGCGAGGTGAGGCTTTCTTT	CAWSVTRGEAFF
.	TRBJ2-7	.	TRBV11-2	TGTGCCAGCAGCCCGTCTCCCCGGGACTCGACCTACGAGCAGTACTTC	CASSPSPRDSTYEQYF
TRBD2	TRBJ2-1	.	TRBV10-3	TGTGCCATCAGCCCCGGGACTAGCGGCTACAATGAGCAGTTCTTC	CAISPGTSGYNEQFF
.	TRBJ1-1	once	TRBV5-1	TGCGCCAGCAGCTATATAGGACAGAACACTGAAGCTTTCTTT	CASSYIGQNTEAFF
TRBD1	TRBJ2-7	.	TRBV28	TGTGCCAGCAGTTTACACCGGGACAGGGACCACGAGCAGTACTTC	CASSLHRDRDHEQYF
.	TRBJ1-1	.	TRBV7-6	TGTGCCAGCAGCCCGGGGGGCACTGAAGCTTTCTTT	CASSPGGTEAFF
TRBD1	TRBJ2-5	.	TRBV15	TGTGCCACCAGCAGAGGAGAAGGGACAGGGGATGAGACCCAGTACTTC	CATSRGEGTGDETQYF
.	TRBJ2-3	few	TRBV6-4	TGTGCCAGCAGTCTTTACGGGGGAGGACGCACAGATACGCAGTATTTT	CASSLYGGGRTDTQYF
TRBD1	TRBJ2-5	.	TRBV28	TGTGCCAGCAGCCCCAGCGGGACAGGGGTGGGAGAGACCCAGTACTTC	CASSPSGTGVGETQYF
.	TRBJ2-2	once	TRBV27	TGTGCCAGCAGTTTAGGCGGGACGGTCGGGGAGCTGTTTTTT	CASSLGGTVGELFF
TRBD2	TRBJ2-1	.	TRBV5-1	TGCGCCAGCAGCTTGCCGGGACTAGCGGGATGGGCTGAGCAGTTCTTC	CASSLPGLAGWAEQFF
.	TRBJ2-7	.	TRBV7-9	TGTGCCAGCAGCTTAGTCGGGTACGAGCAGTACTTC	CASSLVGYEQYF
TRBD2	TRBJ2-7	.	TRBV4-2	TGTGCCAGCAGCCAAGGTTTGTGGGAGGGCCCCCACGAGCAGTACTTC	CASSQGLWEGPHEQYF
.	TRBJ2-3	.	TRBV7-9	TGTGCCAGCAACTCCCCCCGGGGGAGCGCAGATACGCAGTATTTT	CASNSPRGSADTQYF
.	TRBJ1-2	.	TRBV7-6	TGTGCCAGCAGCTTATACCCGCATCGGGATGGCTACACCTTC	CASSLYPHRDGYTF
.	TRBJ2-6	.	TRBV4-1	TGCGCCAGCAGTGTAGTCCGGTCTGGGGCCAACGTCCTGACTTTC	CASSVVRSGANVLTF
.	TRBJ2-7	.	TRBV7-9	TGTGCCAGCAGTCCAACTTTAGATGAGCAGTACTTC	CASSPTLDEQYF
TRBD2	TRBJ2-2	.	TRBV19	TGTGCCAGTAGTATCATTCCTAGCGGCACCGGGGAGCTGTTTTTT	CASSIIPSGTGELFF
.	TRBJ1-2	.	TRBV7-9	TGTGCCACAAATAGGGGGGGGGATAACTATGGCTACACCTTC	CATNRGGDNYGYTF
.	TRBJ2-1	.	TRBV27	TGTGCCAGCAGTTTATACCCCGACTTGCGGGGATCGAATGAGCAGTTCTTC	CASSLYPDLRGSNEQFF
.	TRBJ2-2	few	TRBV2	TGTGCCGGGACGGAGGGACTCACCGGGGAGCTGTTTTTT	CAGTEGLTGELFF
.	TRBJ1-5	.	TRBV28	TGTGCCAGCAAGGCGGGGAGCAATCAGCCCCAGCATTTT	CASKAGSNQPQHF
TRBD1	TRBJ2-4	.	TRBV10-3	TGTGCCATCAAGGGACAGGGGGACATTCAGTACTTC	CAIKGQGDIQYF
.	TRBJ1-2	.	TRBV6-6	TGTGCCAGCAGTAAAAGACAGACCAACTATGGCTACACCTTC	CASSKRQTNYGYTF
.	TRBJ1-4	once	TRBV6-1	TGTGCCAGCAGTGAGACAGCTGAAAAGCTGTTTTTT	CASSETAEKLFF
TRBD2	TRBJ2-5	.	TRBV7-8	TGTGCCAGCAGCTTAAATAGCGGGAGGACTTACAACCAAGAGACCCAGTACTTC	CASSLNSGRTYNQETQYF
.	TRBJ1-1	.	TRBV7-9	TGTGCCAGCAGCTCCGACGGGAGGACAGCCAACAACACTGAAGCTTTCTTT	CASSSDGRTANNTEAFF
TRBD2	TRBJ2-7	.	TRBV6-1	TGTGCCAGCATCATGGGACTAGCGAGCTACGAGCAGTACTTC	CASIMGLASYEQYF
TRBD2	TRBJ2-5	.	TRBV6-1	TGTGCCAGCAGTGAAAGCGGGAGAATTGTGGAGACCCAGTACTTC	CASSESGRIVETQYF
.	TRBJ2-1	.	TRBV6-6	TGTGCCAGCAGTTCTAGCGCATACTCCTACAATGAGCAGTTCTTC	CASSSSAYSYNEQFF